A selection of T cell receptor beta chains follows, all from one sample in a study of CD4+ T cells in melanoma. The assay was immunoSEQ multiplex PCR, and TCRdb's table has in-frame clones only and misses some. The sample contains some 6,000 clones, about 70% of which appear only once. Sequenced: cells from a culture (not recorded whether cultured in vitro). Receptor source: a human donor with melanoma. The CDR3 runs from the conserved cysteine through the conserved F or W. The D gene is left open where the match is weak. Rows may omit the clone size; those that give it use once, few, many or a size class.

clone size: .
V gene: TRBV6-2/TRBV6-3
J gene: TRBJ2-7
D gene: .
CDR3 protein: CASSSMSLEQYF
CDR3 DNA: TGTGCCAGCAGCAGCATGTCTCTCGAGCAGTACTTC

clone size: .
V gene: TRBV30
J gene: TRBJ1-5
D gene: .
CDR3 protein: CAWSGGVGNQPQHF
CDR3 DNA: TGTGCCTGGAGTGGTGGGGTGGGCAATCAGCCCCAGCATTTT

clone size: few
V gene: TRBV7-9
J gene: TRBJ2-5
D gene: .
CDR3 protein: CASSMGRTQETQYF
CDR3 DNA: TGTGCCAGCAGCATGGGACGGACCCAAGAGACCCAGTACTTC

clone size: few
V gene: TRBV7-9
J gene: TRBJ2-7
D gene: .
CDR3 protein: CASSLAGGAENF
CDR3 DNA: TGTGCCAGCAGCTTAGCGGGGGGGGCCGAGAACTTC

clone size: .
V gene: TRBV13
J gene: TRBJ2-7
D gene: .
CDR3 protein: CASSWAVNEQYF
CDR3 DNA: TGTGCCAGCAGCTGGGCGGTCAACGAGCAGTACTTC

clone size: .
V gene: TRBV25-1
J gene: TRBJ1-2
D gene: .
CDR3 protein: CASGPDYGYTF
CDR3 DNA: TGTGCCAGCGGACCGGACTACGGCTACACCTTC

clone size: once
V gene: TRBV6-2/TRBV6-3
J gene: TRBJ2-7
D gene: .
CDR3 protein: CASSVEAGISYEQYF
CDR3 DNA: TGTGCCAGCAGCGTAGAGGCAGGGATTTCCTACGAGCAGTACTTC

clone size: .
V gene: TRBV11-2
J gene: TRBJ1-2
D gene: .
CDR3 protein: CASSLDRASMTGYTF
CDR3 DNA: TGTGCCAGCAGCTTAGATCGGGCGTCGATGACTGGCTACACCTTC

clone size: .
V gene: TRBV21-1
J gene: TRBJ2-7
D gene: .
CDR3 protein: CASSKVGRLVYEQYF
CDR3 DNA: TGTGCCAGCAGCAAAGTAGGGAGATTGGTCTACGAGCAGTACTTC

clone size: .
V gene: TRBV25-1
J gene: TRBJ2-3
D gene: .
CDR3 protein: CASSQRTEQYF
CDR3 DNA: TGTGCCAGCAGTCAAAGGACTGAGCAGTATTTT

clone size: once
V gene: TRBV9
J gene: TRBJ2-7
D gene: .
CDR3 protein: CASSVGISLYEQYF
CDR3 DNA: TGTGCCAGCAGCGTAGGTATTAGCCTTTACGAGCAGTACTTC

clone size: few
V gene: TRBV7-3
J gene: TRBJ2-6
D gene: .
CDR3 protein: CASSLDLSGANVLTF
CDR3 DNA: TGTGCCAGCAGCTTAGACCTCTCTGGGGCCAACGTCCTGACTTTC

clone size: .
V gene: TRBV5-5
J gene: TRBJ2-2
D gene: .
CDR3 protein: CASSLFPLDNTGELFF
CDR3 DNA: TGTGCCAGCAGCTTGTTTCCCCTGGACAACACCGGGGAGCTGTTTTTT

clone size: .
V gene: TRBV19
J gene: TRBJ2-1
D gene: TRBD2
CDR3 protein: CASSVTSGDYNEQFF
CDR3 DNA: TGTGCCAGTAGTGTAACTAGCGGAGACTACAATGAGCAGTTCTTC

clone size: .
V gene: TRBV5-8
J gene: TRBJ2-3
D gene: TRBD1
CDR3 protein: CASSSPGQGTDTQYF
CDR3 DNA: TGTGCCAGCAGCTCCCCGGGACAGGGCACAGATACGCAGTATTTT

clone size: .
V gene: TRBV15
J gene: TRBJ2-6
D gene: TRBD1
CDR3 protein: CATSRVFGQGAITGANVLTF
CDR3 DNA: TGTGCCACCAGCAGAGTTTTTGGACAGGGGGCTATTACTGGGGCCAACGTCCTGACTTTC

clone size: .
V gene: TRBV7-3
J gene: TRBJ2-1
D gene: TRBD2
CDR3 protein: CASSLTLGTTYNEQFF
CDR3 DNA: TGTGCCAGCAGCTTAACGTTGGGGACTACCTACAATGAGCAGTTCTTC

clone size: .
V gene: TRBV7-2
J gene: TRBJ1-3
D gene: .
CDR3 protein: CASSETISVDTIYF
CDR3 DNA: TGTGCCAGCAGCGAGACGATTTCTGTGGACACCATATATTTT

clone size: .
V gene: TRBV18
J gene: TRBJ1-2
D gene: .
CDR3 protein: CASSPPTGPNYGYTF
CDR3 DNA: TGTGCCAGCTCACCACCTACAGGTCCTAACTATGGCTACACCTTC

clone size: .
V gene: TRBV3-1/TRBV3-2
J gene: TRBJ2-5
D gene: TRBD2
CDR3 protein: CASSQGTSGGETQYF
CDR3 DNA: TGTGCCAGCAGCCAGGGGACTAGCGGTGGGGAGACCCAGTACTTC

clone size: .
V gene: TRBV10-3
J gene: TRBJ1-2
D gene: .
CDR3 protein: CATGSSDNYGYTF
CDR3 DNA: TGTGCCACCGGCTCCTCTGATAACTATGGCTACACCTTC

clone size: once
V gene: TRBV4-2
J gene: TRBJ2-1
D gene: TRBD2
CDR3 protein: CASSQEGGFSNEQFF
CDR3 DNA: TGTGCCAGCAGCCAAGAGGGGGGGTTTAGTAATGAGCAGTTCTTC

clone size: .
V gene: TRBV9
J gene: TRBJ2-1
D gene: .
CDR3 protein: CASSVETRGNEQFF
CDR3 DNA: TGTGCCAGCAGCGTAGAGACGCGGGGCAATGAGCAGTTCTTC

clone size: medium-sized
V gene: TRBV5-1
J gene: TRBJ1-1
D gene: .
CDR3 protein: CASSLTVNTEAFF
CDR3 DNA: TGCGCCAGCAGCTTGACAGTGAACACTGAAGCTTTCTTT

clone size: .
V gene: TRBV7-2
J gene: TRBJ1-5
D gene: .
CDR3 protein: CASSLGYSNQPQHF
CDR3 DNA: TGTGCCAGCAGCTTGGGGTACAGCAATCAGCCCCAGCATTTT

clone size: .
V gene: TRBV28
J gene: TRBJ1-1
D gene: .
CDR3 protein: CASRDTEAFF
CDR3 DNA: TGTGCCAGCAGGGACACTGAAGCTTTCTTT

clone size: .
V gene: TRBV9
J gene: TRBJ2-2
D gene: TRBD1
CDR3 protein: CASSVVAGTVTGELFF
CDR3 DNA: TGTGCCAGCAGCGTAGTCGCAGGGACAGTCACCGGGGAGCTGTTTTTT

clone size: .
V gene: TRBV20-1
J gene: TRBJ2-3
D gene: .
CDR3 protein: CSASRGDGTDTQYF
CDR3 DNA: TGCAGTGCTAGTAGGGGGGATGGCACAGATACGCAGTATTTT

clone size: .
V gene: TRBV7-2
J gene: TRBJ2-3
D gene: .
CDR3 protein: CASSLGTDTQYF
CDR3 DNA: TGTGCCAGCAGCTTAGGCACAGATACGCAGTATTTT

clone size: .
V gene: TRBV19
J gene: TRBJ1-2
D gene: .
CDR3 protein: CASTWGTPNYGYTF
CDR3 DNA: TGTGCCAGTACTTGGGGGACACCTAACTATGGCTACACCTTC

clone size: .
V gene: TRBV6-2/TRBV6-3
J gene: TRBJ1-3
D gene: .
CDR3 protein: CASSKEASGNTIYF
CDR3 DNA: TGTGCCAGCAGTAAGGAGGCCTCTGGAAACACCATATATTTT

clone size: once
V gene: TRBV6-2/TRBV6-3
J gene: TRBJ2-1
D gene: .
CDR3 protein: CASSFGGPAYNEQFF
CDR3 DNA: TGTGCCAGCAGTTTCGGGGGTCCTGCCTACAATGAGCAGTTCTTC

clone size: few
V gene: TRBV18
J gene: TRBJ1-2
D gene: .
CDR3 protein: CASSLRSESYGYTF
CDR3 DNA: TGTGCCAGCTCCCTAAGATCCGAATCCTATGGCTACACCTTC

clone size: once
V gene: TRBV28
J gene: TRBJ2-2
D gene: .
CDR3 protein: CASISQQSNTGELFF
CDR3 DNA: TGTGCCAGCATTAGCCAGCAGTCGAACACCGGGGAGCTGTTTTTT

clone size: .
V gene: TRBV19
J gene: TRBJ2-2
D gene: .
CDR3 protein: CASRGGELFF
CDR3 DNA: TGTGCCAGTAGGGGCGGGGAGCTGTTTTTT

clone size: medium-sized
V gene: TRBV10-2
J gene: TRBJ2-7
D gene: .
CDR3 protein: CASKVGGLDEQYF
CDR3 DNA: TGCGCCAGCAAGGTCGGGGGATTGGACGAGCAGTACTTC

clone size: .
V gene: TRBV6-6
J gene: TRBJ1-5
D gene: TRBD1
CDR3 protein: CAVSTGGNQPQHF
CDR3 DNA: TGTGCCGTATCGACAGGGGGGAATCAGCCCCAGCATTTT

clone size: .
V gene: TRBV11-2
J gene: TRBJ2-5
D gene: .
CDR3 protein: CASSGDGYQETQYF
CDR3 DNA: TGTGCCAGCAGTGGGGACGGGTACCAAGAGACCCAGTACTTC

clone size: .
V gene: TRBV4-3
J gene: TRBJ1-4
D gene: TRBD1
CDR3 protein: CASSQGQGGEKLFF
CDR3 DNA: TGCGCCAGCAGCCAAGGACAGGGGGGTGAAAAACTGTTTTTT

clone size: .
V gene: TRBV2
J gene: TRBJ2-7
D gene: .
CDR3 protein: CASGVGLAFYEQYF
CDR3 DNA: TGTGCCAGCGGCGTCGGGCTAGCGTTCTACGAGCAGTACTTC

clone size: .
V gene: TRBV3-1/TRBV3-2
J gene: TRBJ2-7
D gene: .
CDR3 protein: CASSQEALYEQYF
CDR3 DNA: TGTGCCAGCAGCCAAGAGGCACTCTACGAGCAGTACTTC

clone size: .
V gene: TRBV2
J gene: TRBJ1-1
D gene: .
CDR3 protein: CASTGGRNTEAFF
CDR3 DNA: TGTGCCAGCACCGGGGGCAGGAACACTGAAGCTTTCTTT

clone size: .
V gene: TRBV5-1
J gene: TRBJ2-1
D gene: TRBD1
CDR3 protein: CASSLGTGRDNEQFF
CDR3 DNA: TGCGCCAGCAGCTTAGGGACAGGGCGAGACAATGAGCAGTTCTTC

clone size: once
V gene: TRBV5-1
J gene: TRBJ1-1
D gene: .
CDR3 protein: CASSHGLTDTEAFF
CDR3 DNA: TGCGCCAGCAGCCATGGATTGACAGACACTGAAGCTTTCTTT

clone size: .
V gene: TRBV24-1
J gene: TRBJ1-2
D gene: TRBD1
CDR3 protein: CATSGGQVNYGYTF
CDR3 DNA: TGTGCCACCAGTGGGGGACAGGTTAACTATGGCTACACCTTC

clone size: .
V gene: TRBV9
J gene: TRBJ2-1
D gene: TRBD1
CDR3 protein: CASSNAYRGDEQFF
CDR3 DNA: TGTGCCAGCAGCAACGCCTACAGGGGGGATGAGCAGTTCTTC

clone size: once
V gene: TRBV2
J gene: TRBJ2-7
D gene: .
CDR3 protein: CASSEQNYEQYF
CDR3 DNA: TGTGCCAGCAGTGAACAAAACTACGAGCAGTACTTC

clone size: .
V gene: TRBV29-1
J gene: TRBJ2-1
D gene: .
CDR3 protein: CSVALPVGYNEQFF
CDR3 DNA: TGCAGCGTAGCCCTCCCGGTTGGGTACAATGAGCAGTTCTTC

clone size: .
V gene: TRBV28
J gene: TRBJ1-3
D gene: .
CDR3 protein: CASSSPFRGTFGNTIYF
CDR3 DNA: TGTGCCAGCAGTTCCCCCTTCCGCGGGACGTTTGGAAACACCATATATTTT

clone size: few
V gene: TRBV9
J gene: TRBJ1-3
D gene: .
CDR3 protein: CASSVGGGEAGNTIYF
CDR3 DNA: TGTGCCAGCAGCGTAGGTGGGGGCGAAGCTGGAAACACCATATATTTT